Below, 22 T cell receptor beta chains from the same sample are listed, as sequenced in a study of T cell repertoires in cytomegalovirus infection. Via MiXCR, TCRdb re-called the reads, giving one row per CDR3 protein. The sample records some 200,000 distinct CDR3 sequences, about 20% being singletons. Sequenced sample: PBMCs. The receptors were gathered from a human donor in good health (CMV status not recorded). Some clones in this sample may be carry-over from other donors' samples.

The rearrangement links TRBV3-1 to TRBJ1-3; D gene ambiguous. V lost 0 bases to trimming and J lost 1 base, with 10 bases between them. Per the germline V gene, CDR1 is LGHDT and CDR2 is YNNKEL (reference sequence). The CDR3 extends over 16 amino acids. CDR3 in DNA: TGTGCCAGCAGCCAAGAATTCGGCCGGTCTGGAAACACCATATATTTT. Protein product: CASSQEFGRSGNTIYF. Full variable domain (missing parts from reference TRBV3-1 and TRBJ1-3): DTAVSQTPKYLVTQMGNDKSIKCEQNLGHDTMYWYKQDSKKFLKIMFSYNNKELIINETVPNRFSPKSPDKAHLNLHINSLELGDSAVYFCASSQEFGRSGNTIYFGEGSWLTVV.

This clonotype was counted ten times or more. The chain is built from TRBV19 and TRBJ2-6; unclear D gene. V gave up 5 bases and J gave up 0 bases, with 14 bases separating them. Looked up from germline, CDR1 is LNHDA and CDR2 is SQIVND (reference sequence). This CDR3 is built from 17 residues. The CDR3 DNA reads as TGTGCCAGTAGTTCCCGGACGGTGAGCTCTGGGGCCAACGTCCTGACTTTC. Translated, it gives CASSSRTVSSGANVLTF. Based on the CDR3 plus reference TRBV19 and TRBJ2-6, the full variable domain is DGGITQSPKYLFRKEGQNVTLSCEQNLNHDAMYWYRQDPGQGLRLIYYSQIVNDFQKGDIAEGYSVSREKKESFPLTVTSAQKNPTAFYLCASSSRTVSSGANVLTFGAGSRLTVL.

As DNA, the CDR3 is TGCGCCAGCAGCTCACAGGGGGCTTGGGAGACCCAGTACTTC. It yields the protein CASSSQGAWETQYF. The rearrangement joins TRBV5-1 to TRBJ2-5; 9 nucleotides agree with TRBD1. The ends lost 3 bases at V and 5 bases at J; junction bases unmatched: 5. The germline V gene has CDR1 SGHRS and CDR2 YFSETQ. This CDR3 contains 14 residues. The full variable domain, its missing parts supplied by reference TRBV5-1 and TRBJ2-5, is KAGVTQTPRYLIKTRGQQVTLSCSPISGHRSVSWYQQTPGQGLQFLFEYFSETQRNKGNFPGRFSGRQFSNSRSEMNVSTLELGDSALYLCASSSQGAWETQYFGPGTRLLVL.

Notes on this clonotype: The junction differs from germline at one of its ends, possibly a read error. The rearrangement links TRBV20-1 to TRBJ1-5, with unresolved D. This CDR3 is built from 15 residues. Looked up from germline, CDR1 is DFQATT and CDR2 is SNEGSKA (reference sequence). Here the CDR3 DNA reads TGCAGTGCTAGTGCTCGGGGAATAGGCAAACAGCCCCAGCATTTT. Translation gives CSASARGIGKQPQHF.

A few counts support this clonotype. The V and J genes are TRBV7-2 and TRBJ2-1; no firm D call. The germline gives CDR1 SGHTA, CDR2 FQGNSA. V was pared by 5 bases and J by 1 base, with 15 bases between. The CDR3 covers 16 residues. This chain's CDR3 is CASSPLSVRSYNEQFF. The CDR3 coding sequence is TGTGCCAGCAGCCCCCTGAGCGTTCGGTCCTACAATGAGCAGTTCTTC.

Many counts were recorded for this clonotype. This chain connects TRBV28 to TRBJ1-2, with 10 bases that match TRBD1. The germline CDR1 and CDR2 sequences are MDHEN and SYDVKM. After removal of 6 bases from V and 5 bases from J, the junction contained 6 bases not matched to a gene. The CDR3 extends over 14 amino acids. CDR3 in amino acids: CASRPPGQGYGYTF. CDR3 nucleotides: TGTGCCAGCAGGCCCCCGGGACAGGGGTATGGCTACACCTTC.

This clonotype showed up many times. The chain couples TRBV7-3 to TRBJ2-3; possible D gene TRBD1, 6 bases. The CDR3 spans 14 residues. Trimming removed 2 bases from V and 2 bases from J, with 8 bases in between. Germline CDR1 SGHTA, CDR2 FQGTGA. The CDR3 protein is CASSLGQNTDTQYF. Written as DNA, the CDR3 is TGTGCCAGCAGCTTAGGACAGAACACAGATACGCAGTATTTT.

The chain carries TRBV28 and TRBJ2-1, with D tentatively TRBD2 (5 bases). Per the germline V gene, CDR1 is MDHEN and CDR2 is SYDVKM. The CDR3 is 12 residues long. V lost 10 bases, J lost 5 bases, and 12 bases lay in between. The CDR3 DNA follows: TGTGCCATCCTCCCGCGGGACAATGAGCAGTTCTTC. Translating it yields CAILPRDNEQFF.

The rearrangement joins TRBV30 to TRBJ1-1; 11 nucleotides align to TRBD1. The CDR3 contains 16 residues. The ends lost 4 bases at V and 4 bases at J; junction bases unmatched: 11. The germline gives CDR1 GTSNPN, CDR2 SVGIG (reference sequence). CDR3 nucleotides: TGTGCCTGGATCATTGGGACAGGGGGAGGGAGCACTGAAGCTTTCTTT. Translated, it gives CAWIIGTGGGSTEAFF.

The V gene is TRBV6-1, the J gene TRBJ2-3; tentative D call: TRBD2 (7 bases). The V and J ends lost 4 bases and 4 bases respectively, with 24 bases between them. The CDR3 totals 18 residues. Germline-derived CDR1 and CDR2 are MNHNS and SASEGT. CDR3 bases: TGTGCCAGCAGTGCTGTACCCTTTGGGGGGGCGCAAGCAGATACGCAGTATTTT. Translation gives CASSAVPFGGAQADTQYF.

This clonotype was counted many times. CDR3 nucleotide sequence: TGCGCCAGCAGCCAAGACGTTTACCTGGCCAGGGAGCAGTACTTC. Protein: CASSQDVYLAREQYF. This chain uses TRBV4-3 with TRBJ2-7; no definite D call. Germline V gene lookup returns CDR1 LGHNA and CDR2 YSLEER. V was shortened by 0 bases and J by 7 bases, with 16 bases between the two germline ends. The CDR3 totals 15 residues.

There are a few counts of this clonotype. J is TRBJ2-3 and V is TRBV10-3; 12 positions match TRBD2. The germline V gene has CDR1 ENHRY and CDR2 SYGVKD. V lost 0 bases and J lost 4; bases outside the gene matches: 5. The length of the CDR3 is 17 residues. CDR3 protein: CAISESTSGSLPDTQYF. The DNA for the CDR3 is TGTGCCATCAGTGAGTCGACTAGCGGGAGTCTTCCAGATACGCAGTATTTT.

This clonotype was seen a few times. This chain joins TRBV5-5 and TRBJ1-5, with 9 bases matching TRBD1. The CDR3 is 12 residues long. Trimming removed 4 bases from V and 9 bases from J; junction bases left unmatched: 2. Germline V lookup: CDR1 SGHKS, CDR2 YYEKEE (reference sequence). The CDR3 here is CASSTDRGPQHF. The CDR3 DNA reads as TGTGCCAGCAGCACGGACAGGGGGCCCCAGCATTTT.

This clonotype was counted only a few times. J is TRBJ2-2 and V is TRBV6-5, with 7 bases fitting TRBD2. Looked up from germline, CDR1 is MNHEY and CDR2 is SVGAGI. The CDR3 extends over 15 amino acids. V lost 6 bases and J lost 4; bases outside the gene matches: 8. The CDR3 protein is CASRGVGGSTGELFF. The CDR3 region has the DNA TGTGCCAGCAGGGGAGTGGGCGGGAGCACCGGGGAGCTGTTTTTT.

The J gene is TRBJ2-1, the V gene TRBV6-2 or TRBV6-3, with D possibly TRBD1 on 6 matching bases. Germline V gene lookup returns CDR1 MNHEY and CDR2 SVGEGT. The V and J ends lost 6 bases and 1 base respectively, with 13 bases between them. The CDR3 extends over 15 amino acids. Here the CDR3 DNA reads TGTGCCAGCAGGTCCCCAGGGGTGTCCTACAATGAGCAGTTCTTC. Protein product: CASRSPGVSYNEQFF.

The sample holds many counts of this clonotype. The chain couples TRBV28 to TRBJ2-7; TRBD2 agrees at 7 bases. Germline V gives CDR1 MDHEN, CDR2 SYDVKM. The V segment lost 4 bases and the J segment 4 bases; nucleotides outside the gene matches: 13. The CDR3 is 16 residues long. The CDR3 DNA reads TGTGCCAGCAGTTACATGATGGGAGGGCCCTCGTACGAGCAGTACTTC. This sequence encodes CASSYMMGGPSYEQYF.

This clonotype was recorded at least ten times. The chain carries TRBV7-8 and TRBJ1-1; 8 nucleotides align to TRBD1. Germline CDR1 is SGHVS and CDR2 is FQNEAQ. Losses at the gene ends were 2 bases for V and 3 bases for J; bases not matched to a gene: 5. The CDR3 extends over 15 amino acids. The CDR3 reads CASSLLQGDHTEAFF. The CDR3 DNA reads TGTGCCAGCAGCTTACTACAGGGGGACCACACTGAAGCTTTCTTT. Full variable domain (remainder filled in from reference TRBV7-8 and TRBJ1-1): GAGVSQSPRYKVAKRGQDVALRCDPISGHVSLFWYQQALGQGPEFLTYFQNEAQLDKSGLPSDRFFAERPEGSVSTLKIQRTQQEDSAVYLCASSLLQGDHTEAFFGQGTRLTVV.

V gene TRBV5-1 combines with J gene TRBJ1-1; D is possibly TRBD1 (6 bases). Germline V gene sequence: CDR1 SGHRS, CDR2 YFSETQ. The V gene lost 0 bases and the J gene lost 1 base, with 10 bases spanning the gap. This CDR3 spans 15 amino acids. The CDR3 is CASSLDRAQNTEAFF. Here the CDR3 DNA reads TGCGCCAGCAGCTTGGACAGGGCCCAGAACACTGAAGCTTTCTTT.

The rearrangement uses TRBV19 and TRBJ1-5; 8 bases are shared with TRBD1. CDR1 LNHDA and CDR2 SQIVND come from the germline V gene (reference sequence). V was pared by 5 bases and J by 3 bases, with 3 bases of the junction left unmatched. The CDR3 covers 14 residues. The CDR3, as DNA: TGTGCCAGTAGTCACAGGGGGTTCAATCAGCCCCAGCATTTT. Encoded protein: CASSHRGFNQPQHF.

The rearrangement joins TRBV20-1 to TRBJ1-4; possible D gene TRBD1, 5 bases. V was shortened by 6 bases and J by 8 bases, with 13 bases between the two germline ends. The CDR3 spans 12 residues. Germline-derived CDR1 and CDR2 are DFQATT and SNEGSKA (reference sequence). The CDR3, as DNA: TGCAGTGCCGAGGGGTCTGGCGAAAAACTGTTTTTT. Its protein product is CSAEGSGEKLFF.

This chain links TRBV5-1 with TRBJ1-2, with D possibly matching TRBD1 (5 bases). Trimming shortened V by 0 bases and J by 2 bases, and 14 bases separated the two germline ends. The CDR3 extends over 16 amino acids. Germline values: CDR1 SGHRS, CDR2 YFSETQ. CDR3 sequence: CASSLVTERLNYGYTF. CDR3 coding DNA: TGCGCCAGCAGCTTGGTGACAGAACGCTTAAACTATGGCTACACCTTC.

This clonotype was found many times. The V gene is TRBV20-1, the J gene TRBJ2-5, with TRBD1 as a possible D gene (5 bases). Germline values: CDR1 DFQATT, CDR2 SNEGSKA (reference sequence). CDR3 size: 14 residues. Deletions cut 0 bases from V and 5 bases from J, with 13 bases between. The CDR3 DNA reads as TGCAGTGCTAGAGAGGGGTCAGGGCTCGAGACCCAGTACTTC. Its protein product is CSAREGSGLETQYF.